This T cell receptor beta chain comes out of a study of T cells in localized non-small cell lung cancer. Clones were read by immunoSEQ multiplex PCR, and TCRdb kept only the in-frame ones, dropping some. The profile shows 40,000 to 65,000 clones, 65% to 85% of them singletons. This clonotype was sampled from a man aged 40 to 70 with stage III lung adenocarcinoma. Sequencing used peripheral blood mononuclear cells, obtained before any cancer treatment.

The CDR3: CASSPAKGQRYQPQHF. CDR3 DNA sequence: TGTGCCAGCAGTCCCGCAAAGGGACAGAGGTACCAGCCCCAGCATTTT. The chain joins TRBV28 to TRBJ1-5, with 7 bases that match TRBD1. In germline, CDR1 is MDHEN, CDR2 SYDVKM. The CDR3 covers 16 residues. The ends lost 5 bases at V and 7 bases at J; junction bases unmatched: 14.